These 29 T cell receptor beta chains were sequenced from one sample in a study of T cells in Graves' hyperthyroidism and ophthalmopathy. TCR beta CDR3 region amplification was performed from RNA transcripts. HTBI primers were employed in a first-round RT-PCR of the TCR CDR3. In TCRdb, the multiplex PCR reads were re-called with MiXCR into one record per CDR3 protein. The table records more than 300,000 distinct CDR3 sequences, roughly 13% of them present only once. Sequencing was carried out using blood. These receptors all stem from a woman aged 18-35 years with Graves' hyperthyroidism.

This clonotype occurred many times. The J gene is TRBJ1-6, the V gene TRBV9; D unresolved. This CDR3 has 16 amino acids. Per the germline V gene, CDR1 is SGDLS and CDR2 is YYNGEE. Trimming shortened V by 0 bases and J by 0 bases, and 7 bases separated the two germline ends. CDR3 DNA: TGTGCCAGCAGCGTAGGAGCCGACTCCTATAATTCACCCCTCCACTTT. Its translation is CASSVGADSYNSPLHF.

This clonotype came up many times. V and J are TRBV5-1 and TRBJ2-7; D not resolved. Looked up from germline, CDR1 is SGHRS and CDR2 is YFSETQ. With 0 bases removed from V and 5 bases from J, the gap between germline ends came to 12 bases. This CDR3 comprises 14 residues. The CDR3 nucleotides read TGCGCCAGCAGCTTGGACGTGATTCCCCACGAGCAGTACTTC. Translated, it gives CASSLDVIPHEQYF.

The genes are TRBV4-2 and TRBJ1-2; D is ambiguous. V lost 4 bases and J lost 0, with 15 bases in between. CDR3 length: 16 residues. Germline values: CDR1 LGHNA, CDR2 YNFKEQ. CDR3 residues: CASSLPPAVANYGYTF. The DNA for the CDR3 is TGTGCCAGCAGCCTCCCCCCGGCCGTTGCTAACTATGGCTACACCTTC.

The CDR3, as DNA: TGCAGTGCTAGAACTCAGGAATCCCATAATTCACCCCTCCACTTT. Amino acids: CSARTQESHNSPLHF. This chain joins TRBV20-1 and TRBJ1-6; D call uncertain. CDR3 size: 15 residues. Germline V gene sequence: CDR1 DFQATT, CDR2 SNEGSKA (reference sequence). The V end lost 2 bases, the J end lost 5 bases, and 13 bases lay between the germline ends.

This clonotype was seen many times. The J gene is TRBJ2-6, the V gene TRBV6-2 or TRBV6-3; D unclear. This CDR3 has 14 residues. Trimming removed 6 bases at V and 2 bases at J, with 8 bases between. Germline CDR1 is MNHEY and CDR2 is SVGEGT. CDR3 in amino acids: CASSSWAGANVLTF. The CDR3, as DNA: TGTGCCAGCAGCTCTTGGGCTGGGGCCAACGTCCTGACTTTC.

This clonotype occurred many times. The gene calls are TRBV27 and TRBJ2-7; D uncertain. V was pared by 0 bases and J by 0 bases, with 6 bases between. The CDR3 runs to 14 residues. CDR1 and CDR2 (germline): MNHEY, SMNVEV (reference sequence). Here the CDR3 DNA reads TGTGCCAGCAGTTTATCGGTCAGCTCCTACGAGCAGTACTTC. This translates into CASSLSVSSYEQYF.

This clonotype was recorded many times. This CDR3 reads CASGEGGTPTYEQYF. The CDR3 region has the DNA TGTGCCAGCGGAGAGGGGGGGACGCCAACCTACGAGCAGTACTTC. The V and J genes are TRBV7-2 and TRBJ2-7, with D possibly TRBD2 on 7 matching bases. CDR3 length equals 15 residues. The V end lost 8 bases, the J end lost 2 bases, and 19 bases lay between the germline ends. The germline CDR1 and CDR2 sequences are SGHTA and FQGNSA. Full variable domain (rest looked up from reference TRBV7-2 and TRBJ2-7): GAGVSQSPSNKVTEKGKDVELRCDPISGHTALYWYRQSLGQGLEFLIYFQGNSAPDKSGLPSDRFSAERTGGSVSTLTIQRTQQEDSAVYLCASGEGGTPTYEQYFGPGTRLTVT.

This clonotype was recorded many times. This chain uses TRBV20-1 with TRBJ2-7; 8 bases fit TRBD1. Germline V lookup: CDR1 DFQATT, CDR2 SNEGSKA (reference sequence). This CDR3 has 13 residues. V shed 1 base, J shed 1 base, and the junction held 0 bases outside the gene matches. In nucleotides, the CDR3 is TGCAGTGCTAGAGGGACAGGGTCCTACGAGCAGTACTTC. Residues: CSARGTGSYEQYF.

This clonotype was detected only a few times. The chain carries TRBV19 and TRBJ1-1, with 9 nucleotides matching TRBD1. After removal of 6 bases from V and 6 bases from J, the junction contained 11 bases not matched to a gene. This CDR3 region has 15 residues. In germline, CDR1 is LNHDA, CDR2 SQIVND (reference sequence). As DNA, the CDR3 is TGTGCCAGTAGCCACTCCGGGACAGGGTTGGCTGAAGCTTTCTTT. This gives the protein CASSHSGTGLAEAFF.

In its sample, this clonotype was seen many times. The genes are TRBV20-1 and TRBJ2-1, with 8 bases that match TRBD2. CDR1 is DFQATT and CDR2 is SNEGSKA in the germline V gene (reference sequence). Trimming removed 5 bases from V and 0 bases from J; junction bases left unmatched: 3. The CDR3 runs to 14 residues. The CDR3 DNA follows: TGCAGTGCTGGCGGGGGGAACTCCTACAATGAGCAGTTCTTC. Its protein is CSAGGGNSYNEQFF.

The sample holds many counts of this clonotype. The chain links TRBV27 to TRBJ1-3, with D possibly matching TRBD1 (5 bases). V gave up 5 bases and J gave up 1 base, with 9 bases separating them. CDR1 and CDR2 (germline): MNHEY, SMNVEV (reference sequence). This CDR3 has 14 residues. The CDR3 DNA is TGTGCCAGCAGTCGCAGGGATTCTGGAAACACCATATATTTT. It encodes CASSRRDSGNTIYF.

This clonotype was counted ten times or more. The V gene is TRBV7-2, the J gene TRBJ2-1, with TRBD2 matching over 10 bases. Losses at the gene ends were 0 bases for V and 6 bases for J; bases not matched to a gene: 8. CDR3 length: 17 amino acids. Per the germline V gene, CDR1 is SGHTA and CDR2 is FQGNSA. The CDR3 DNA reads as TGTGCCAGCAGCTTAGCTAGCGGGAGGTCAACGGTCAATGAGCAGTTCTTC. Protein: CASSLASGRSTVNEQFF.

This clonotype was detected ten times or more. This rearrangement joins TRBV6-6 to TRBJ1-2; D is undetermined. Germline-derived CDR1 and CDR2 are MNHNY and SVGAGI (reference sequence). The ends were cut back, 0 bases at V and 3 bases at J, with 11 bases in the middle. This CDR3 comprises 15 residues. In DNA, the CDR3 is TGTGCCAGCAGTTACTCGACTCCGCTGGACTATGGCTACACCTTC. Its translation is CASSYSTPLDYGYTF.

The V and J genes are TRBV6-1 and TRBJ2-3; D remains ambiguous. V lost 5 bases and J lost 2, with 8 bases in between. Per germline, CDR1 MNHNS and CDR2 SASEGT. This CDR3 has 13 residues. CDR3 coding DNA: TGTGCCAGCAGTAGGGTAGCCACAGATACGCAGTATTTT. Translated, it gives CASSRVATDTQYF.

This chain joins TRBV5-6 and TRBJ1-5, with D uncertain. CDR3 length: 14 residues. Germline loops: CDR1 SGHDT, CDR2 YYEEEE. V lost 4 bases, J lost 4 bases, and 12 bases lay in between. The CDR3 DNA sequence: TGTGCCAGCAGCCTGGGTGAACGGAATCAGCCCCAGCATTTT. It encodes CASSLGERNQPQHF. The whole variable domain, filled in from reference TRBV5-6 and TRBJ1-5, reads DAGVTQSPTHLIKTRGQQVTLRCSPKSGHDTVSWYQQALGQGPQFIFQYYEEEERQRGNFPDRFSGHQFPNYSSELNVNALLLGDSALYLCASSLGERNQPQHFGDGTRLSIL.

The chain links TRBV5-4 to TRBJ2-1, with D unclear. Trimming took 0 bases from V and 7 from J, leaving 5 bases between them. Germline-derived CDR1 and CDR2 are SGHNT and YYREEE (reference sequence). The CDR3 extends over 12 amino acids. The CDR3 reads CASSLALNEQFF. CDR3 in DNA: TGTGCCAGCAGCTTGGCATTGAATGAGCAGTTCTTC.

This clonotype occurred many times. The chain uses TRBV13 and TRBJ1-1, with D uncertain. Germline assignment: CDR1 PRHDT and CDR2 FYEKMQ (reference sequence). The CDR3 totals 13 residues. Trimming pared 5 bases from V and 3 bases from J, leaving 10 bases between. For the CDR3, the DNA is TGTGCCAGCAGCCTCCCAGAGGACACTGAAGCTTTCTTT. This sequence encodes CASSLPEDTEAFF.

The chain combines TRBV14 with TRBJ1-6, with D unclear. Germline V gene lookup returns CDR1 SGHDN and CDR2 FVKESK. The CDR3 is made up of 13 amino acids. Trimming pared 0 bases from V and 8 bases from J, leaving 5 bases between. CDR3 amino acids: CASSQDFYSPLHF. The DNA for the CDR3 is TGTGCCAGCAGCCAAGATTTTTATTCACCCCTCCACTTT.

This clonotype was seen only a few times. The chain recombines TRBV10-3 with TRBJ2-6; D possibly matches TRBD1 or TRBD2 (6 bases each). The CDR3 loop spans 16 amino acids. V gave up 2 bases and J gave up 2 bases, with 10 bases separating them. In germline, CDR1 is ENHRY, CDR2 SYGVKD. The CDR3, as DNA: TGTGCCATCAGTGAGAGGGGGGCCGCTGGGGCCAACGTCCTGACTTTC. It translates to CAISERGAAGANVLTF.

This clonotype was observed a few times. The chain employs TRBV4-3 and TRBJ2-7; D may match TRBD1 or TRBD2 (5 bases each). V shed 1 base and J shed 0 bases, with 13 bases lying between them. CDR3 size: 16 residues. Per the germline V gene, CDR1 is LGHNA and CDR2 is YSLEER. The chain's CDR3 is CASSQAVPGPSYEQYF. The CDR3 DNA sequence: TGCGCCAGCAGCCAAGCTGTACCGGGACCCTCCTACGAGCAGTACTTC.

DNA of the CDR3: TGTGCCAGCAGCCCAGGGGGACTCCTCTACACAGATACGCAGTATTTT. Amino acid sequence: CASSPGGLLYTDTQYF. The rearrangement uses TRBV4-2 and TRBJ2-3, with D perhaps TRBD1 (7 bases). The CDR3 length is 16 residues. Between the trimmed V and J ends, which lost 4 bases and 2 bases, there was a span of 16 bases. CDR1 and CDR2 from the germline V gene are LGHNA and YNFKEQ.

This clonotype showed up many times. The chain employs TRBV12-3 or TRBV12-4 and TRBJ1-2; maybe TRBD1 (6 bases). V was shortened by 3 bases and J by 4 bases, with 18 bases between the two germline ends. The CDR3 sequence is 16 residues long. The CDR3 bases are TGTGCCAGCAGTTTTCTCGCAGGGGATTGGCTCTATGGCTACACCTTC. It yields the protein CASSFLAGDWLYGYTF.

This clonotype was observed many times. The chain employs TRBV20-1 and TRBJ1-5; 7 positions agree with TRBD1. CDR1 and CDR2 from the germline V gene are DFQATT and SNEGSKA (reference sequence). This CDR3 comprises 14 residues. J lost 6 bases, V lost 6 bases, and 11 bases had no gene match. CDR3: CSALLSGGPQPQHF. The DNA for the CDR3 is TGCAGTGCACTCTTATCAGGGGGTCCTCAGCCCCAGCATTTT.

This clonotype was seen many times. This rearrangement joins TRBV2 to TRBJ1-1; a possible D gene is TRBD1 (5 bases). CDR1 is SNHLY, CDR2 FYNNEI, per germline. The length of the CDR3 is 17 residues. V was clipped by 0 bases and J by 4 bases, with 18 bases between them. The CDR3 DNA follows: TGTGCCAGCAGTGAAGCGCTCCTTTGGGGCTGGGCCACTGAAGCTTTCTTT. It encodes CASSEALLWGWATEAFF.

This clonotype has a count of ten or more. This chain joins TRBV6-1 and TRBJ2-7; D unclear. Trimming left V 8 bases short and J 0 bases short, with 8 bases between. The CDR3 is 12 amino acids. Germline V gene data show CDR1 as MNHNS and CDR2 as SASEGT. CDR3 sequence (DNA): TGTGCCAGCTGGAAAGGCTCCTACGAGCAGTACTTC. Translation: CASWKGSYEQYF.

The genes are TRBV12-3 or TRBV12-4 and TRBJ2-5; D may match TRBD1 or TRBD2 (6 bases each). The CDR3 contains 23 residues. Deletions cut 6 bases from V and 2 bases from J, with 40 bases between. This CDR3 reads CASSQTVGPRCGVVGQLQETQYF. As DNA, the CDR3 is TGTGCCAGCAGCCAAACTGTAGGACCCCGGTGCGGGGTAGTAGGACAGCTTCAAGAGACCCAGTACTTC.

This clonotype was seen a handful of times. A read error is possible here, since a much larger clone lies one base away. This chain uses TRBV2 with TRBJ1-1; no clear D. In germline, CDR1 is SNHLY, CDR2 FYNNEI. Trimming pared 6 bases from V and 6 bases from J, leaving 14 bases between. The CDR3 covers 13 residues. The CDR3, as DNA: TGTGCCAGCAGCCAAGACGGGGAGGCTGAAGCTTTCTTT. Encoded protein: CASSQDGEAEAFF.

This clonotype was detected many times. Here the CDR3 DNA reads TGTGCCTGGAGCGATCCCGGGACGGCCAACTACGAGCAGTACTTC. Its protein is CAWSDPGTANYEQYF. The chain employs TRBV30 and TRBJ2-7, with D possibly called TRBD1 or TRBD2 (5 bases each). Germline V gene lookup returns CDR1 GTSNPN and CDR2 SVGIG (reference sequence). This CDR3 contains 15 residues. The V gene lost 3 bases and the J gene lost 3 bases, with 18 bases spanning the gap.

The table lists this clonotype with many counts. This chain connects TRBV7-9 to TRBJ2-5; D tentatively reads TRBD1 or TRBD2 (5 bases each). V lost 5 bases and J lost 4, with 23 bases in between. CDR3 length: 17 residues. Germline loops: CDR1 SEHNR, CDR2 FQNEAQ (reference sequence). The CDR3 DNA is TGTGCCAGCAGCCCAGACCCGGTGGGGCGGGTGCGAGAGACCCAGTACTTC. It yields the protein CASSPDPVGRVRETQYF.